This T cell receptor beta chain derives from a study of T-cell reconstitution after alpha-beta-depleted transplantation in children. This clonotype showed up many times. Trimming cost V 4 bases and J 7 bases; bases outside gene matches: 9. The CDR3 totals 15 residues. Germline CDR1 reads SGHRS; CDR2 reads YFSETQ. The TCRbeta library incorporated unique molecular identifiers. One entry per CDR3 protein, called by TCRdb with MiXCR from the PCR reads. The profile shows about 640,000 distinct CDR3 sequences, 16% of them singletons. The sequences come from PBMCs from the stem cell graft donor, collected from the stem cell graft. The chain joins TRBV5-1 to TRBJ2-1; TRBD1 matches at 9 bases. The sequence derives from a human donor who donated a stem cell graft to a child with acute myeloid leukemia. The CDR3 DNA follows: TGCGCCAGCAGCCTCTCGGGGACAGGGCTTAATGAGCAGTTCTTC. Translating it yields CASSLSGTGLNEQFF.